The 18 T cell receptor beta chains presented below share a single source sample, sequenced in a study of T cell repertoires in ileal Crohn's disease. Only in-frame clones appear in the TCRdb table, and some are missing; sequencing was by immunoSEQ multiplex PCR. Among fewer than 2,000 clones listed, 90% were seen once. The sample's time point: inflamed ileum from the surgical specimen. The sequenced material came from ileal tissue. The source is an adult with Crohn's disease.

In its sample, this clone was seen a few times. V and J are TRBV10-1 and TRBJ1-2; D unclear. CDR3 length: 12 residues. The V gene lost 3 bases and the J gene lost 4 bases, with 6 bases spanning the gap. Germline V CDR1 and CDR2: WNHNN, SYGVQD (reference sequence). CDR3 nucleotide sequence: TGCGCCAGCAGTGACAGCCTCTATGGCTACACCTTC. Protein product: CASSDSLYGYTF.

V gene TRBV11-3 combines with J gene TRBJ2-5; tentatively, D is TRBD2 (6 bases). The CDR3 has 14 residues. Per the germline V gene, CDR1 is SGHNT and CDR2 is YENEEA. V was clipped by 1 base and J by 5 bases, with 11 bases between them. The CDR3 reads CASSLGGDGETQYF. In DNA form, the CDR3 reads TGTGCCAGCAGCTTAGGCGGGGACGGTGAGACCCAGTACTTC.

The CDR3 sequence: CASSFQGGDEQYF. The DNA for the CDR3 is TGTGCCAGCAGCTTCCAGGGCGGAGACGAGCAGTACTTC. The V call is TRBV11-2, the J call TRBJ2-7, with D maybe TRBD1 (5 bases). The V and J ends lost 3 bases and 5 bases respectively, with 11 bases between them. Germline V lookup: CDR1 SGHAT, CDR2 FQNNGV. The CDR3 contains 13 residues.

In this sample, this clone turned up once. V usage is TRBV6-1 and J usage is TRBJ1-5; the D gene is possibly TRBD1 (6 bases). The ends were cut back, 8 bases at V and 0 bases at J, with 11 bases in the middle. CDR3 length equals 14 residues. The germline V gene has CDR1 MNHNS and CDR2 SASEGT. The CDR3 nucleotides read TGTGCCAGCGCGACAGGTTATAGCAATCAGCCCCAGCATTTT. It encodes CASATGYSNQPQHF.

The V gene is TRBV11-3, the J gene TRBJ1-1; D possibly corresponds to TRBD1 (5 bases). With 4 bases removed from V and 7 bases from J, the gap between germline ends came to 13 bases. Germline CDR1 is SGHNT and CDR2 is YENEEA. CDR3 size: 13 residues. CDR3 DNA sequence: TGTGCCAGCAGCTCAGGACAAGTTGGTGAAGCTTTCTTT. Its protein is CASSSGQVGEAFF.

As DNA, the CDR3 is TGTGCCAGCTCACCAAACCGATATTCCTACGAGCAGTACTTC. Amino acid sequence: CASSPNRYSYEQYF. The rearrangement joins TRBV18 to TRBJ2-7; D is unresolved. The V end lost 2 bases, the J end lost 1 base, and 9 bases lay between the germline ends. CDR1 KGHSH and CDR2 LQKENI come from the germline V gene. This CDR3 comprises 14 residues.

The chain combines TRBV5-4 with TRBJ2-1; D not certain. Germline-derived CDR1 and CDR2 are SGHNT and YYREEE (reference sequence). The germline V and J ends were trimmed by 3 bases and 6 bases, with 10 bases remaining between them. CDR3 length: 13 residues. The CDR3 DNA reads as TGTGCCAGCAGCTCCGAGTCGATCAATGAGCAGTTCTTC. Translated, it gives CASSSESINEQFF.

The sample holds one count of this clone. The genes are TRBV28 and TRBJ1-2, with 7 bases that match TRBD1. The CDR3 has 14 residues. Germline V CDR1 and CDR2: MDHEN, SYDVKM. Trimming at V came to 8 bases and at J to 6 bases, leaving 12 bases not matched to a gene. CDR3 amino acids: CASEGAGTEDGYTF. As DNA, the CDR3 is TGTGCCAGCGAAGGTGCCGGGACAGAGGATGGCTACACCTTC.

J is TRBJ2-2 and V is TRBV10-1; 14 bases map to TRBD2. The CDR3 runs to 14 residues. The germline CDR1 and CDR2 sequences are WNHNN and SYGVQD (reference sequence). J was trimmed by 7 bases and V by 8 bases; bases with no gene match: 3. The CDR3 is CASGGTSGSGELFF. CDR3 nucleotides: TGCGCCAGCGGGGGGACTAGCGGGAGCGGGGAGCTGTTTTTT.

This clone was observed once. This chain connects TRBV4-3 to TRBJ2-7; D remains ambiguous. The CDR3 spans 14 residues. The V gene's germline CDR1 is LGHNA and CDR2 YSLEER. V was clipped by 1 base and J by 4 bases, with 11 bases between them. In nucleotides, the CDR3 is TGCGCCAGCAGCCAAGGTTTGAAAAGTTACGAGCAGTACTTC. Protein product: CASSQGLKSYEQYF.

V is TRBV18 and J is TRBJ1-6, with 8 bases that match TRBD1. The germline V gene encodes CDR1 KGHSH and CDR2 LQKENI. CDR3 length equals 17 residues. V trimming: 1 base; J trimming: 7 bases; junction bases outside the gene matches: 9. The CDR3 bases are TGTGCCAGCTCACCACTACCCAGGGGGCGAGAGAATTCACCCCTCCACTTT. This encodes CASSPLPRGRENSPLHF.

V gene TRBV5-4 combines with J gene TRBJ1-3; maybe TRBD1 (6 bases). CDR1 is SGHNT, CDR2 YYREEE, per germline (reference sequence). V lost 2 bases and J 4 bases, leaving 10 bases between the germline ends. This CDR3 comprises 14 residues. In nucleotides, the CDR3 is TGTGCCAGCAGCTTCGGGGGCGCCGGAAACACCATATATTTT. This encodes CASSFGGAGNTIYF.

This clone was picked up one time. The J gene is TRBJ2-7, the V gene TRBV10-1, with D unresolved. The CDR3 is made up of 12 amino acids. The germline V and J ends were trimmed by 3 bases and 9 bases, with 12 bases remaining between them. CDR1 is WNHNN and CDR2 is SYGVQD in the germline V gene (reference sequence). The CDR3 reads CASSDQDLVQYF. CDR3 in DNA: TGCGCCAGCAGTGATCAGGATTTGGTGCAGTACTTC.

V usage is TRBV7-2 and J usage is TRBJ2-2; D not certain. The V end was cut by 3 bases, the J end by 5 bases, with 10 bases between. Germline V gene sequence: CDR1 SGHTA, CDR2 FQGNSA. The length of the CDR3 is 14 residues. The CDR3, as DNA: TGTGCCAGCAGCTTTCTAAGAGAAACCGGGGAGCTGTTTTTT. Its translation is CASSFLRETGELFF.

The CDR3 nucleotides read TGTGCCAGCAGACGGGTTAGCGGGAACTCCTACAATGAGCAGTTCTTC. It specifies CASRRVSGNSYNEQFF. This chain connects TRBV21-1 to TRBJ2-1; TRBD2, the table's D call, lacks a check against the DNA. TRBV21-1 is listed as a pseudogene. This CDR3 is built from 16 residues.

The V call is TRBV28, the J call TRBJ2-7; D gene ambiguous. V lost 6 bases to trimming and J lost 6 bases, with 9 bases between them. The CDR3 contains 11 residues. Germline V lookup: CDR1 MDHEN, CDR2 SYDVKM. CDR3 DNA sequence: TGTGCCAGCAGCTTCATTCGCGAGCAGTACTTC. It specifies CASSFIREQYF.

This chain uses TRBV4-2 with TRBJ2-1, with D possibly TRBD2 on 5 matching bases. The CDR3 is made up of 16 amino acids. The germline V gene encodes CDR1 LGHNA and CDR2 YNFKEQ. The V gene lost 0 bases and the J gene lost 1 base, with 10 bases spanning the gap. CDR3 nucleotides: TGTGCCAGCAGCCAAGATTTGGGCGGGTCCTACAATGAGCAGTTCTTC. It specifies CASSQDLGGSYNEQFF.

The chain recombines TRBV6-6 with TRBJ1-1; 10 bases map to TRBD1. This CDR3 contains 16 residues. The germline gives CDR1 MNHNY, CDR2 SVGAGI (reference sequence). Trimming cost V 2 bases and J 0 bases; bases outside gene matches: 3. The chain's CDR3 is CASSYGTGEMNTEAFF. The CDR3 DNA is TGTGCCAGCAGTTACGGGACAGGGGAGATGAACACTGAAGCTTTCTTT.